The 11 T cell receptor beta chains listed next were all sequenced from one sample in a study of T cells in women clearing cervical HPV infection. TCRdb keeps only in-frame clones here, not all; method: immunoSEQ multiplex PCR. The specimen's table records approximately 30,000 clones. What was sequenced was blood buffy coat. All receptors come from a woman between 18 and 69 years old with a cervical HPV16 infection that either progressed to CIN3+ or cleared (not recorded which).

The sequenced CDR3 bases are TGTGCCAGCAGTGAATCTAGGGGTTCCTACAATGAG. It codes for CASSESRGSYNE. The complete CDR3 reads CASSESRGSYNEQFF. The chain combines TRBV2 with TRBJ2-1; a weak D match, TRBD1 (5 bases). From the germline J gene comes the end of the CDR3, since the read stops 3 residues before it. V was trimmed by 2 bases and J by 1 base, leaving 9 bases between them. CDR3 length: 15 residues. Germline-derived CDR1 and CDR2 are SNHLY and FYNNEI.

As to this clone: The read terminates 3 residues before the CDR3 end, so the remaining end is supplied by the germline J gene. The rearrangement uses TRBV28 and TRBJ2-7; TRBD2 agrees at 7 bases. The CDR3 has 15 amino acids. CDR1 and CDR2 from the germline V gene are MDHEN and SYDVKM. Trimming took 2 bases from V and 0 from J; bases not matched to a gene: 4. CDR3 bases read: TGTGCCAGCAGTTTACAGAGCGGGATCTCCTACGAG. This gives the protein CASSLQSGISYE. Given in full, the CDR3 is CASSLQSGISYEQYF. Combining the CDR3 with reference TRBV28 and TRBJ2-7 gives the whole variable domain DVKVTQSSRYLVKRTGEKVFLECVQDMDHENMFWYRQDPGLGLRLIYFSYDVKMKEKGDIPEGYSVSREKKERFSLILESASTNQTSMYLCASSLQSGISYEQYFGPGTRLTVT.

A note on this clone: The read falls 3 residues short of the CDR3 end, and the missing part is taken from the germline J gene. The chain employs TRBV19 and TRBJ1-5, with 7 positions matching TRBD1. Germline V gene sequence: CDR1 LNHDA, CDR2 SQIVND (reference sequence). J gave up 6 bases and V 5 bases, and 10 bases lay outside the gene matches. The CDR3 sequence is 15 residues long. The CDR3 region is CASSRRDRVTQPQHF. The sequenced part of the CDR3 DNA is TGTGCCAGTAGTCGCCGTGACAGGGTAACTCAGCCC. Filled out from reference TRBV19 and TRBJ1-5, the complete variable domain reads DGGITQSPKYLFRKEGQNVTLSCEQNLNHDAMYWYRQDPGQGLRLIYYSQIVNDFQKGDIAEGYSVSREKKESFPLTVTSAQKNPTAFYLCASSRRDRVTQPQHFGDGTRLSIL.

Comments on this clone: The read halts 3 residues ahead of the CDR3 end, with the missing end drawn from the germline J gene. V is TRBV7-9 and J is TRBJ1-6; 7 bases are shared with TRBD1. CDR1 and CDR2 (germline): SEHNR, FQNEAQ (reference sequence). Trimming cost V 5 bases and J 10 bases; bases outside gene matches: 8. The CDR3 spans 14 residues. The part of the CDR3 DNA that was read is TGTGCCAGCAGCGGCGTCAGGGGGGAATCACCC. It yields the protein CASSGVRGESP. From start to end, the CDR3 is CASSGVRGESPLHF.

Details on this clone: Read coverage stops 3 residues before the CDR3 terminus; the germline J gene supplies the remainder. This sequence joins TRBV5-1 and TRBJ2-3, with 11 bases aligning to TRBD1. V gave up 2 bases and J gave up 4 bases; unmatched junction bases: 6. Per the germline V gene, CDR1 is SGHRS and CDR2 is YFSETQ. This CDR3 comprises 16 residues. The covered CDR3 bases are TGCGCCAGCAGCTTCTGGACAGGGGGCGCCGCAGATACG. Encoded protein: CASSFWTGGAADT. The entire CDR3 reads CASSFWTGGAADTQYF.

As to this clone: The read comes to an end 3 residues before the CDR3 does, leaving the germline J gene to fill in the end. The rearrangement uses TRBV5-1 and TRBJ1-1, with 10 bases aligning to TRBD1. The CDR3 covers 16 residues. Germline assignment: CDR1 SGHRS and CDR2 YFSETQ. V was clipped by 3 bases and J by 0 bases; unmatched bases: 5. CDR3 in amino acids: CASSSSGTGVNTEAFF. The CDR3 DNA, read in part, is TGCGCCAGCAGCTCGTCCGGGACAGGGGTGAACACTGAA. Based on the CDR3 plus reference TRBV5-1 and TRBJ1-1, the full variable domain is KAGVTQTPRYLIKTRGQQVTLSCSPISGHRSVSWYQQTPGQGLQFLFEYFSETQRNKGNFPGRFSGRQFSNSRSEMNVSTLELGDSALYLCASSSSGTGVNTEAFFGQGTRLTVV.

CDR3 sequence reads: CSARAATGRGSPLHF. CDR3 DNA (partial): TGCAGTGCTAGAGCCGCGACAGGGAGGGGATCACCC. This chain links TRBV20-1 with TRBJ1-6; 7 bases are a match to TRBD1. The read comes to an end 3 residues before the CDR3 does, leaving the germline J gene to fill in the end. Trimming cost V 1 base and J 10 bases; bases outside gene matches: 10. The CDR3 has 15 amino acids. The V gene's germline CDR1 is DFQATT and CDR2 SNEGSKA (reference sequence).

Concerning this clone itself: The read finishes 3 residues shy of the CDR3 end, and the germline J gene is used to complete it. The V and J genes are TRBV20-1 and TRBJ1-2; D is undetermined. Germline lookup yields CDR1 DFQATT and CDR2 SNEGSKA (reference sequence). The CDR3 totals 12 residues. V dropped 5 bases and J dropped 5 bases, with 12 bases sitting between them. Here the CDR3 reads CSASDPGYGYTF. The CDR3 DNA, read in part, is TGCAGTGCTTCTGACCCGGGTTATGGC.

About this clone itself: The CDR3 extends 3 residues past the end of the read, so its final part is completed from the germline J gene. V is TRBV7-8 and J is TRBJ1-1, with TRBD1 matching over 9 bases. CDR1 SGHVS and CDR2 FQNEAQ come from the germline V gene. This CDR3 is 12 amino acids long. The CDR3 is CASSLAGQGAFF. The CDR3 bases that were read are TGTGCCAGCAGCTTAGCGGGACAGGGA.

With respect to this clone: The sequence runs out 3 residues before the end of the CDR3; the remainder is reconstructed from the germline J gene. This sequence joins TRBV19 and TRBJ2-1; TRBD1 matches 7 bases. The germline V gene encodes CDR1 LNHDA and CDR2 SQIVND (reference sequence). The CDR3 consists of 16 residues. V shed 5 bases, J shed 9 bases, and the junction held 16 bases outside the gene matches. The CDR3 bases that were read are TGTGCCAGTAGTGGTGTTACTCTAATAGGGGGCGGTGAG. Translating it yields CASSGVTLIGGGE. The CDR3 in full is CASSGVTLIGGGEQFF.

As to this clone: The CDR3 extends 3 residues past the end of the read, so its final part is completed from the germline J gene. This sequence joins TRBV18 and TRBJ1-1; D gene uncertain. The CDR3 extends over 15 amino acids. Looked up from germline, CDR1 is KGHSH and CDR2 is LQKENI. V shed 3 bases and J shed 1 base, with 12 bases lying between them. The CDR3 DNA, read in part, is TGTGCCAGCTCACCCTCTACAACGGGGAACACTGAA. Encoded protein: CASSPSTTGNTE. The CDR3 as a whole reads CASSPSTTGNTEAFF.